Listed here is a single T cell receptor (beta chain). This record belongs to a study of blood T cell repertoires in COVID-19. Across the study: Acute-phase and convalescent COVID-19 samples originated in the United States, Italy and Spain.

This CDR3 region has 17 residues. The V and J ends lost 0 bases and 8 bases respectively, with 20 bases between them. Germline lookup yields CDR1 MNHEY and CDR2 SVGEGT. In the study's own analysis: Estimates of nucleated cell counts were drawn from the amplification of reference gene primers. Generated by immunoSEQ multiplex PCR, the TCRdb table keeps only in-frame clones and is missing some. V, J and clone size reflect that table, while D and trimming were determined from the DNA. The table lists approximately 200,000 clones, roughly 90% of them singletons, with about 2.5% in the top ten. The specimen was peripheral blood. This clonotype was sampled from a woman in her sixties or seventies with acute or convalescent COVID-19. The chain joins TRBV6-2 or TRBV6-3 to TRBJ2-1; D perhaps matches TRBD2 (6 bases). The CDR3 protein is CASSYSFSGPLADEQFF. The CDR3 DNA sequence: TGTGCCAGCAGTTACTCGTTTAGCGGCCCCCTCGCGGATGAGCAGTTCTTC.